These 31 T cell receptor beta chains share one sample of origin, sequenced in a study of T cell responses to AZD1222 COVID-19 vaccine. Measured with immunoSEQ multiplex PCR; TCRdb has only the in-frame clones, and not every one. The table has 200,000 to 300,000 clones, over 90% seen once. The sample consisted of peripheral blood, taken on day 0 of AZD1222 vaccination. These receptors all come from an adult in good health.

The genes are TRBV7-9 and TRBJ2-2; no definite D call. The CDR3 totals 15 residues. V lost 5 bases, J lost 0 bases, and 10 bases lay in between. Germline V gene sequence: CDR1 SEHNR, CDR2 FQNEAQ (reference sequence). The chain's CDR3 is CASSPTYANTGELFF. CDR3 nucleotides: TGTGCCAGCAGCCCGACATACGCGAACACCGGGGAGCTGTTTTTT. The entire variable domain, with the rest obtained from reference TRBV7-9 and TRBJ2-2, is as follows: DTGVSQNPRHKITKRGQNVTFRCDPISEHNRLYWYRQTLGQGPEFLTYFQNEAQLEKSRLLSDRFSAERPKGSFSTLEIQRTEQGDSAMYLCASSPTYANTGELFFGEGSRLTVL.

The CDR3 is CASSYSGGKGYEQYF. In DNA, the CDR3 is TGTGCCAGCAGTTACTCTGGGGGAAAGGGCTACGAGCAGTACTTC. The chain joins TRBV6-5 to TRBJ2-7; the D call may be TRBD1 or TRBD2 (5 bases each). V lost 0 bases to trimming and J lost 3 bases, with 12 bases between them. This CDR3 contains 15 residues. The germline gives CDR1 MNHEY, CDR2 SVGAGI.

The gene calls are TRBV6-5 and TRBJ1-1, with D uncertain. This CDR3 has 13 residues. V shed 10 bases and J shed 6 bases, with 18 bases lying between them. Per the germline V gene, CDR1 is MNHEY and CDR2 is SVGAGI. The CDR3 spells CAIHWYGIPEAFF. In nucleotides, the CDR3 is TGTGCCATCCACTGGTACGGGATACCTGAAGCTTTCTTT.

V and J are TRBV29-1 and TRBJ1-1; D is unresolved. The CDR3 sequence is 12 residues long. V gave up 6 bases and J gave up 1 base, with 9 bases separating them. Germline CDR1 SQVTM, CDR2 ANQGSEA. The CDR3 loop is CSVAKGNTEAFF. As DNA, the CDR3 is TGCAGCGTAGCGAAGGGGAACACTGAAGCTTTCTTT. The variable domain in full, with the rest retrieved from reference TRBV29-1 and TRBJ1-1, is SAVISQKPSRDICQRGTSLTIQCQVDSQVTMMFWYRQQPGQSLTLIATANQGSEATYESGFVIDKFPISRPNLTFSTLTVSNMSPEDSSIYLCSVAKGNTEAFFGQGTRLTVV.

The rearrangement uses TRBV24-1 and TRBJ2-7, with a possible D match to TRBD2 (6 bases). V was trimmed by 0 bases and J by 0 bases, leaving 17 bases between them. Germline V gene sequence: CDR1 KGHDR, CDR2 SFDVKD. This CDR3 comprises 18 residues. The CDR3 region is CATSDLVLATENSYEQYF. In DNA form, the CDR3 reads TGTGCCACCAGTGATTTGGTCCTAGCGACAGAGAACTCCTACGAGCAGTACTTC.

CDR3 nucleotide sequence: TGTGCCAGCTCTCCCGGGACAGGGGGAGTTCAGCCCCAGCATTTT. It is translated as CASSPGTGGVQPQHF. This chain uses TRBV18 with TRBJ1-5, with 11 nucleotides matching TRBD1. V lost 6 bases and J lost 6; bases outside the gene matches: 7. The germline gives CDR1 KGHSH, CDR2 LQKENI. This CDR3 has 15 amino acids.

This clone was observed once. It is unclear where the CDR3 begins or ends on the DNA, so no DNA is shown, and the CDR3 is as TCRdb lists it. The rearrangement joins TRBV2 to TRBJ1-2; TRBD1 was called by the table and not checked on the DNA. Germline V gives CDR1 SNHLY, CDR2 FYNNEI. The CDR3 sequence runs 14 residues, both termini included. CDR3 loop: CASSVIWGQGALTF.

The V gene is TRBV25-1, the J gene TRBJ2-5; 13 nucleotides match TRBD2. This CDR3 comprises 18 residues. J gave up 1 base and V 0 bases, and 5 bases lay outside the gene matches. The germline V gene encodes CDR1 MGHDK and CDR2 SYGVNS. The CDR3 protein is CASSEYGLAGVGQETQYF. CDR3 coding DNA: TGTGCCAGCAGTGAATACGGACTAGCGGGGGTGGGCCAAGAGACCCAGTACTTC. Variable domain in full (rest from reference TRBV25-1 and TRBJ2-5): EADIYQTPRYLVIGTGKKITLECSQTMGHDKMYWYQQDPGMELHLIHYSYGVNSTEKGDLSSESTVSRIRTEHFPLTLESARPSHTSQYLCASSEYGLAGVGQETQYFGPGTRLLVL.

This chain connects TRBV28 to TRBJ1-2, with D uncertain. This CDR3 has 8 residues. CDR1 and CDR2 from the germline V gene are MDHEN and SYDVKM. Deletions cut 9 bases from V and 7 bases from J, with 3 bases between. DNA for the CDR3: TGTGCCAGTGGTGGCTACACCTTC. It codes for CASGGYTF.

This chain links TRBV28 with TRBJ2-7; maybe TRBD2 (6 bases). CDR1 is MDHEN, CDR2 SYDVKM, per germline. Trimming took off 6 bases at V and 6 bases at J, with 21 bases between the two ends. The CDR3 is 15 amino acids. The CDR3 sequence is CASSMPGTEEGEQYF. The CDR3 DNA reads TGTGCCAGCAGCATGCCCGGGACCGAGGAGGGCGAGCAGTACTTC.

A single count supports this clone. This chain links TRBV5-1 with TRBJ2-7, with D unresolved. The CDR3 has 15 residues. The V gene lost 5 bases and the J gene lost 2 bases, with 17 bases spanning the gap. The germline CDR1 and CDR2 sequences are SGHRS and YFSETQ. Here the CDR3 reads CASSSIGFGAYEQYF. CDR3 coding DNA: TGCGCCAGCAGTTCCATTGGGTTCGGAGCCTACGAGCAGTACTTC. Drawing the rest from reference TRBV5-1 and TRBJ2-7, the complete variable domain is KAGVTQTPRYLIKTRGQQVTLSCSPISGHRSVSWYQQTPGQGLQFLFEYFSETQRNKGNFPGRFSGRQFSNSRSEMNVSTLELGDSALYLCASSSIGFGAYEQYFGPGTRLTVT.

The chain has TRBV7-2 and TRBJ2-3; 10 nucleotides match TRBD2. The CDR3 runs to 15 residues. Germline lookup yields CDR1 SGHTA and CDR2 FQGNSA. The trim removed 2 bases at V and 4 bases at J, leaving 3 bases unmatched. The CDR3 sequence is CASSLKSGRADTQYF. The CDR3 nucleotides are TGTGCCAGCAGCTTAAAAAGCGGGAGGGCAGATACGCAGTATTTT.

The rearrangement joins TRBV24-1 to TRBJ2-1; 10 bases fit TRBD2. This CDR3 is built from 16 residues. J lost 7 bases, V lost 6 bases, and 11 bases had no gene match. CDR1 is KGHDR and CDR2 is SFDVKD in the germline V gene. The CDR3 sequence: CATSLTSGFVWNEQFF. The CDR3, as DNA: TGTGCCACCAGTTTGACTAGCGGGTTTGTATGGAATGAGCAGTTCTTC.

The J gene is TRBJ2-2, the V gene TRBV29-1; 8 bases are a match to TRBD1. The V gene's germline CDR1 is SQVTM and CDR2 ANQGSEA. Trimming took 7 bases from V and 2 from J; bases not matched to a gene: 3. CDR3 length equals 13 residues. CDR3 residues: CSGGTGNTGELFF. Written as DNA, the CDR3 is TGCAGCGGGGGGACAGGTAACACCGGGGAGCTGTTTTTT.

The V and J genes are TRBV5-6 and TRBJ2-7, with 9 bases aligning to TRBD1. Unmatched junction bases numbered 8, after V lost 4 bases and J lost 0 bases. The CDR3 extends over 16 amino acids. Germline lookup yields CDR1 SGHDT and CDR2 YYEEEE. The CDR3 sequence is CASSRGQGSLSYEQYF. The CDR3 bases are TGTGCCAGCAGCCGCGGACAGGGGTCACTCTCCTACGAGCAGTACTTC.

This clone came up once. The chain employs TRBV18 and TRBJ2-1, with 10 nucleotides matching TRBD2. The ends lost 3 bases at V and 2 bases at J; junction bases unmatched: 4. Per germline, CDR1 KGHSH and CDR2 LQKENI. The CDR3 length is 16 residues. DNA for the CDR3: TGTGCCAGCTCACCGTATAGCGGGGGGACCTACAATGAGCAGTTCTTC. This sequence encodes CASSPYSGGTYNEQFF.

The rearrangement links TRBV28 to TRBJ1-5, with D possibly being TRBD1 (6 bases). V lost 6 bases and J 3 bases, leaving 18 bases between the germline ends. Germline V lookup: CDR1 MDHEN, CDR2 SYDVKM. The CDR3 contains 16 residues. The CDR3 protein is CASRLNRDYYNQPQHF. The CDR3 region has the DNA TGTGCCAGCAGATTAAACAGGGATTATTACAATCAGCCCCAGCATTTT.

This rearrangement joins TRBV18 to TRBJ2-7, with 7 positions matching TRBD2. The CDR3 contains 14 residues. V dropped 2 bases and J dropped 2; count of bases not matched to a gene: 3. The V gene's germline CDR1 is KGHSH and CDR2 LQKENI. CDR3 sequence (DNA): TGTGCCAGCTCACCAGGGGGGAGGGCCTACGAGCAGTACTTC. It translates to CASSPGGRAYEQYF.

This clone was counted once. CDR3 DNA sequence: TGTGCCATCAGCCAGTGGGACGGAGGGGATGAGCAGTTCTTC. Amino acids: CAISQWDGGDEQFF. The chain is built from TRBV10-3 and TRBJ2-1; TRBD2 might be the D (6 bases). The CDR3 extends over 14 amino acids. Germline CDR1 ENHRY, CDR2 SYGVKD. V was pared by 6 bases and J by 8 bases, with 17 bases between.

This chain connects TRBV14 to TRBJ2-7; D ambiguous. The CDR3 contains 12 residues. Between the trimmed V and J ends, which lost 1 base and 6 bases, there was a span of 7 bases. Germline loops: CDR1 SGHDN, CDR2 FVKESK. The CDR3 DNA reads TGTGCCAGCAGCCAAGTGGTCCTCGAGCAGTACTTC. Amino acid sequence: CASSQVVLEQYF.

This chain uses TRBV15 with TRBJ2-1; TRBD1 agrees at 7 bases. Germline CDR1 LNHNV, CDR2 YYDKDF (reference sequence). Trimming cost V 5 bases and J 6 bases; bases outside gene matches: 7. The CDR3 runs to 14 residues. The CDR3 DNA reads as TGTGCCACCAGCGGCGGGCCAGGGGGCAATGAGCAGTTCTTC. Amino acid sequence: CATSGGPGGNEQFF.

The gene calls are TRBV12-3 or TRBV12-4 and TRBJ1-1; no clear D gene. The CDR3 is 11 residues long. V was shortened by 7 bases and J by 2 bases, with 5 bases between the two germline ends. CDR3 sequence: CASTGNTEAFF. DNA for the CDR3: TGTGCCAGCACAGGAAACACTGAAGCTTTCTTT.

The chain is built from TRBV30 and TRBJ2-6; D is undetermined. Per the germline V gene, CDR1 is GTSNPN and CDR2 is SVGIG (reference sequence). The CDR3 is 15 amino acids. Deletions cut 3 bases from V and 0 bases from J, with 9 bases between. This chain's CDR3 is CAWSSGSSGANVLTF. The CDR3 coding sequence is TGTGCCTGGAGCTCCGGGTCCTCTGGGGCCAACGTCCTGACTTTC.

This sequence joins TRBV5-5 and TRBJ1-5; D may be TRBD1 (6 bases). CDR1 and CDR2 from the germline V gene are SGHKS and YYEKEE (reference sequence). V was pared by 0 bases and J by 5 bases, with 12 bases between. This CDR3 region has 15 residues. Here the CDR3 reads CASSLAWGGHQPQHF. The CDR3 DNA sequence: TGTGCCAGCAGCTTGGCCTGGGGGGGCCATCAGCCCCAGCATTTT.

The rearrangement joins TRBV28 to TRBJ1-1; TRBD1 might be the D (6 bases). In germline, CDR1 is MDHEN, CDR2 SYDVKM. The V and J ends lost 6 bases and 1 base respectively, with 15 bases between them. The CDR3 sequence is 15 residues long. CDR3 protein: CASRKAGTKNTEAFF. CDR3 sequence (DNA): TGTGCCAGCAGGAAAGCCGGGACAAAGAACACTGAAGCTTTCTTT.

In this sample, this clone turned up once. The genes are TRBV2 and TRBJ2-5; D not certain. The CDR3 consists of 15 residues. CDR1 SNHLY and CDR2 FYNNEI come from the germline V gene. With 4 bases removed from V and 0 bases from J, the gap between germline ends came to 12 bases. The CDR3 nucleotides are TGTGCCAGCAGTGTACTACCCGTTTACCAAGAGACCCAGTACTTC. It codes for CASSVLPVYQETQYF.

CDR3 DNA: TGTGCCAGCAGCCAAGATCCTTTGGGGGGGGGTAACAATGAGCAGTTCTTC. This gives the protein CASSQDPLGGGNNEQFF. This chain uses TRBV4-2 with TRBJ2-1; 7 nucleotides match TRBD2. Germline V gene sequence: CDR1 LGHNA, CDR2 YNFKEQ. The CDR3 runs 17 residues. Losses at the gene ends were 0 bases for V and 5 bases for J; bases not matched to a gene: 10.

V gene TRBV2 combines with J gene TRBJ2-1; 13 bases align to TRBD2. Trimming removed 6 bases from V and 3 bases from J; junction bases left unmatched: 5. The V gene's germline CDR1 is SNHLY and CDR2 FYNNEI. This CDR3 has 16 residues. This chain's CDR3 is CASSPTSGGFYNEQFF. The CDR3 DNA sequence: TGTGCCAGCAGCCCGACTAGCGGGGGGTTCTACAATGAGCAGTTCTTC.

The V call is TRBV7-9, the J call TRBJ2-7, with 9 bases lining up with TRBD1. The ends lost 5 bases at V and 3 bases at J; junction bases unmatched: 11. The length of the CDR3 is 16 residues. Germline assignment: CDR1 SEHNR and CDR2 FQNEAQ (reference sequence). As DNA, the CDR3 is TGTGCCAGCAGCCGACGGGGCGGACAGGGGAGCTACGAGCAGTACTTC. Its translation: CASSRRGGQGSYEQYF.

This chain connects TRBV28 to TRBJ2-1; weak D call: TRBD1 (6 bases). This CDR3 is 16 amino acids long. V lost 6 bases and J lost 0, with 15 bases in between. Germline loops: CDR1 MDHEN, CDR2 SYDVKM. CDR3 region: CASRPTEGVSYNEQFF. DNA of the CDR3: TGTGCCAGCAGACCAACCGAGGGGGTCTCCTACAATGAGCAGTTCTTC.

The count of this clone is one. V gene TRBV6-6 combines with J gene TRBJ2-7; 9 positions agree with TRBD1. Germline values: CDR1 MNHNY, CDR2 SVGAGI (reference sequence). The CDR3 loop spans 15 amino acids. The ends lost 7 bases at V and 1 base at J; junction bases unmatched: 8. The CDR3 bases are TGTGCCAGCAACCAACCGGGACAGGGTTCCTACGAGCAGTACTTC. Residues: CASNQPGQGSYEQYF.